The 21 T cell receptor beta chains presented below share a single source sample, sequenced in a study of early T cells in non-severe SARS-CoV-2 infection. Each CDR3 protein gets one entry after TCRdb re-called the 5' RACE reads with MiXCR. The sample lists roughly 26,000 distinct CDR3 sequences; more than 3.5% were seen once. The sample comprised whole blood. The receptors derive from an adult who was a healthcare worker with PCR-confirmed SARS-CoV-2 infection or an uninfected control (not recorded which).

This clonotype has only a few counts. Here the CDR3 DNA reads TGTGCCAGCAGGACAAACGAGTACAATGAGCAGTTCTTC. This gives the protein CASRTNEYNEQFF. The V and J genes are TRBV12-3 or TRBV12-4 and TRBJ2-1, with D uncertain. CDR3 size: 13 residues. V lost 6 bases to trimming and J lost 4 bases, with 10 bases between them.

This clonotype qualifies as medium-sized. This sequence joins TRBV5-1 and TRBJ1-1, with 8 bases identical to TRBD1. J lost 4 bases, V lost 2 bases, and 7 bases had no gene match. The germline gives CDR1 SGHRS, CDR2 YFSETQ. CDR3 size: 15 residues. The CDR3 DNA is TGCGCCAGCAGCTTTGCAGGGGGCGCGGGCACTGAAGCTTTCTTT. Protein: CASSFAGGAGTEAFF.

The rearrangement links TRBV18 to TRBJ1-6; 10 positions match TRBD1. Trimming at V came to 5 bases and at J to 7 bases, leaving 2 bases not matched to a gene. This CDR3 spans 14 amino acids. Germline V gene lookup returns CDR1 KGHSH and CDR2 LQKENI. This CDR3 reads CASSTGQGNSPLHF. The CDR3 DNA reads TGTGCCAGCTCAACGGGACAGGGGAATTCACCCCTCCACTTT.

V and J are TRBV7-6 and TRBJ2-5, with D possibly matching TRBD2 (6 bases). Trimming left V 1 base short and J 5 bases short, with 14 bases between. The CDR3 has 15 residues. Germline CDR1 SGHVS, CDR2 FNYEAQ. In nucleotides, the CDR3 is TGTGCCAGCAGCTTAGAGGGCAGGGAGGAGGAGACCCAGTACTTC. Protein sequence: CASSLEGREEETQYF.

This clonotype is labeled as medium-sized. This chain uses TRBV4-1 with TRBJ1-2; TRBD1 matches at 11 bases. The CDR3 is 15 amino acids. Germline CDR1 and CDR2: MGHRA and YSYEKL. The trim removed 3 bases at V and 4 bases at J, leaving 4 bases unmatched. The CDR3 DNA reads TGCGCCAGCAGCCAGGACAGGGGGCTAGGCTATGGCTACACCTTC. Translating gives CASSQDRGLGYGYTF.

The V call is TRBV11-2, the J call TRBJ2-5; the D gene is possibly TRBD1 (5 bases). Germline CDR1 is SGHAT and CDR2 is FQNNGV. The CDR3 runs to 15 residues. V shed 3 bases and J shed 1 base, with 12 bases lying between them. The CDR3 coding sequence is TGTGCCAGCAGCTTCATCCAGGGCTTCCAAGAGACCCAGTACTTC. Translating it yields CASSFIQGFQETQYF.

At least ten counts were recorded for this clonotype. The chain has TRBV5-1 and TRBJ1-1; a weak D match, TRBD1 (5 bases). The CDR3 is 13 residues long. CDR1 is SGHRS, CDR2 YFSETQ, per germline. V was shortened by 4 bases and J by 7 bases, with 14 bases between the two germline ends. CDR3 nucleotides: TGCGCCAGCAGCGGAGAATCAGGGAGTGAAGCTTTCTTT. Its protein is CASSGESGSEAFF.

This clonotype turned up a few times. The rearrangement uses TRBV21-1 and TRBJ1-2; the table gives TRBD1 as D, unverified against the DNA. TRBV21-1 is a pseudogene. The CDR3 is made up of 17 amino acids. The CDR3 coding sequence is TGTGCCAGCAGCAACCCGCTCCCGGACAGAAAAGGGGATGGCTACACCTTC. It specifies CASSNPLPDRKGDGYTF.

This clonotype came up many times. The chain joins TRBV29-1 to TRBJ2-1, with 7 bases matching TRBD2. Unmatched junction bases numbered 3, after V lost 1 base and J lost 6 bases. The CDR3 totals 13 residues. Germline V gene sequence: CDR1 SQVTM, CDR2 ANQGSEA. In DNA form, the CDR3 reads TGCAGCGTTGAAGCGGGGGGACCCAATGAGCAGTTCTTC. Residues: CSVEAGGPNEQFF.

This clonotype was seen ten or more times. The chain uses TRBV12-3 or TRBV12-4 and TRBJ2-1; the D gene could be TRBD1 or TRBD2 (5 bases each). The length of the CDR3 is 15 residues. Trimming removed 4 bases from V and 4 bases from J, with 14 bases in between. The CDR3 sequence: CASSWDLGYYNEQFF. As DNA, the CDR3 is TGTGCCAGCAGTTGGGACCTAGGGTATTACAATGAGCAGTTCTTC.

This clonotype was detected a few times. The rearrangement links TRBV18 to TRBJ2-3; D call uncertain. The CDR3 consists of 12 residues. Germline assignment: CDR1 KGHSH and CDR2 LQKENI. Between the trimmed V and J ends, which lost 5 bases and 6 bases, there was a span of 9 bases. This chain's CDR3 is CASSAELDTQYF. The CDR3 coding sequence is TGTGCCAGCTCAGCCGAGTTGGATACGCAGTATTTT.

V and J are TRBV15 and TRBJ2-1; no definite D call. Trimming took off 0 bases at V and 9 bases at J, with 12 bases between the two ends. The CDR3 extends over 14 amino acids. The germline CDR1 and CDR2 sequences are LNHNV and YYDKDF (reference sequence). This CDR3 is CATSRDLYVGEQFF. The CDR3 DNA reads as TGTGCCACCAGCAGAGATCTCTACGTAGGTGAGCAGTTCTTC.

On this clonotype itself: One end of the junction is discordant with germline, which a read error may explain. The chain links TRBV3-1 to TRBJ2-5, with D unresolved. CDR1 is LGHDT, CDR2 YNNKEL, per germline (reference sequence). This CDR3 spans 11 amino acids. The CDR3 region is CASSQGVAGDF. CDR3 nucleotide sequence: TGTGCCAGCAGCCAAGGAGTGGCTGGGGACTTC.

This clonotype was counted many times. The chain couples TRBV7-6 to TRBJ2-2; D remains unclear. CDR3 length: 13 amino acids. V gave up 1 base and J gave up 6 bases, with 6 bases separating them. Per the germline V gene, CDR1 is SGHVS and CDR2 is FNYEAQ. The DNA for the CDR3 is TGTGCCAGCAGCTTAGTTACCCCCGGGGAGCTGTTTTTT. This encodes CASSLVTPGELFF.

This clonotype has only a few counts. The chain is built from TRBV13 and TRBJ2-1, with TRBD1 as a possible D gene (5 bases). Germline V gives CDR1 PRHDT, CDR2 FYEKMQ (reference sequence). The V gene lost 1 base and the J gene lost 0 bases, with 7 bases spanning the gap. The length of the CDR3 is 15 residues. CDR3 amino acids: CASSLEGASYNEQFF. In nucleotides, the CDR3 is TGTGCCAGCAGCTTAGAAGGGGCCTCCTACAATGAGCAGTTCTTC.

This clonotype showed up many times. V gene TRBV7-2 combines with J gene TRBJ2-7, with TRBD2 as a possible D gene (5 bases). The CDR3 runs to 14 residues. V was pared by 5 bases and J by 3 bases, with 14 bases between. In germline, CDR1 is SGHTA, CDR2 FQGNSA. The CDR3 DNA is TGTGCCAGCAGCCTCCTTGGACTGCACTACGAGCAGTACTTC. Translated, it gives CASSLLGLHYEQYF.

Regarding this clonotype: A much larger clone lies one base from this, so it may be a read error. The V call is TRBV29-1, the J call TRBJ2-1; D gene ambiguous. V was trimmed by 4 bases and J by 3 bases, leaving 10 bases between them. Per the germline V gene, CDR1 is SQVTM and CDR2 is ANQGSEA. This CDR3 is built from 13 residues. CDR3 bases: TGCAGCGTTGCCTTGTGGATCTACAATGAGCAGTTCTTC. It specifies CSVALWIYNEQFF.

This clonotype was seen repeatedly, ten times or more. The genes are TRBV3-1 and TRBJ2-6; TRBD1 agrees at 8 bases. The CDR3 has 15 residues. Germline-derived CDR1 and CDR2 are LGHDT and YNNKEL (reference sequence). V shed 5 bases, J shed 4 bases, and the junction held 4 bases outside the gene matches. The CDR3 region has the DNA TGTGCCAGCAGCTTCAGGGGGCGCGGGGCCAACGTCCTGACTTTC. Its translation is CASSFRGRGANVLTF.

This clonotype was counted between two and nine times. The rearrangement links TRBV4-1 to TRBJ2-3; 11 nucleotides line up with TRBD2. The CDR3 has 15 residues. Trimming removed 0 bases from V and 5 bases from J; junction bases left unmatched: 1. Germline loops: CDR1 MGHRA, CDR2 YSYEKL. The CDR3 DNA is TGCGCCAGCAGCCAAGATGGACTAGCGGGAGATACGCAGTATTTT. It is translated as CASSQDGLAGDTQYF.

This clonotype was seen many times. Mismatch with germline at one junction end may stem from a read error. The CDR3 DNA reads as TGTGCTAGCAGCTGGGGAGACAGGGCCGGCCTAGAGACCCAGTACTTC. This gives the protein CASSWGDRAGLETQYF. The J gene is TRBJ2-5, the V gene TRBV7-7, with 7 bases aligning to TRBD1. The CDR3 is 16 residues long. Germline V gene lookup returns CDR1 SSHAT and CDR2 FNYEAQ (reference sequence).

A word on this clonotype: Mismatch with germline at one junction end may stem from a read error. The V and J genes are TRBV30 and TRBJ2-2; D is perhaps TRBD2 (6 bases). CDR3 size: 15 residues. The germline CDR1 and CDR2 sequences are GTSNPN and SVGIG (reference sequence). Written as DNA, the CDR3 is TGTGCCCGGAGGGGAGGACGGAAGAACACCGGGGAGCTGTTTTTT. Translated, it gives CARRGGRKNTGELFF.